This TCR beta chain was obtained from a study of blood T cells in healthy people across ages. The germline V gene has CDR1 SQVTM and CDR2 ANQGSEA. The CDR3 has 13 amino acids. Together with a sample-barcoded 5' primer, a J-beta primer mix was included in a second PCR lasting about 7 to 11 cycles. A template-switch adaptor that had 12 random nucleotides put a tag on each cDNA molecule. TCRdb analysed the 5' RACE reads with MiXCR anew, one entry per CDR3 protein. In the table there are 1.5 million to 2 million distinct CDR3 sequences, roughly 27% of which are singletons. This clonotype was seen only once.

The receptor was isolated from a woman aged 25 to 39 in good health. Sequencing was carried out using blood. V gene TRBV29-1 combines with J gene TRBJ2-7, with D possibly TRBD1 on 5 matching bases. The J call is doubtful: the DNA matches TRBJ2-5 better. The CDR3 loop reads CSVVGQSKETQYF. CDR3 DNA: TGCAGCGTTGTGGGGCAATCAAAAGAGACCCAGTACTTC.